The 30 T cell receptor beta chains in this list originate from one sample, sequenced in a study of control samples from healthy donors and cancer patients (dated by TCRdb to the early 2020s). Library method: the immunoSEQ multiplex PCR assay. As stored in TCRdb, this immuneACCESS dataset retains in-frame rearrangements with V and J assigned. A fraction of the clones does not appear; measured against another copy, unresolved V genes explain less than half of the discrepancy, and the remainder lacks a known reason. For this sample the table gives 60,000 to 95,000 clones, of which about nine tenths were detected only once. The ten biggest clones cover over 8% of the sample. The sample taken for sequencing was PBMCs. The receptors here all came from a woman in her forties or fifties with colorectal cancer.

V gene TRBV15 combines with J gene TRBJ2-7; no definite D call. The CDR3 has 14 amino acids. Germline CDR1 and CDR2: LNHNV and YYDKDF (reference sequence). The ends were cut back, 0 bases at V and 3 bases at J, with 9 bases in the middle. The CDR3 loop is CATSRDLDFYEQYV. The CDR3 DNA is TGTGCCACCAGCAGAGACTTGGATTTCTACGAGCAGTACGTC.

The chain recombines TRBV5-6 with TRBJ2-7, with D possibly being TRBD1 (6 bases). V lost 1 base, J lost 6 bases, and 11 bases lay in between. The CDR3 loop spans 13 amino acids. Germline CDR1 reads SGHDT; CDR2 reads YYEEEE. CDR3 in DNA: TGTGCCAGCAGCTTGACAGGGATGGTCGAGCAGTACGTC. Translated: CASSLTGMVEQYV.

The rearrangement uses TRBV7-2 and TRBJ1-3; unclear D gene. In germline, CDR1 is SGHTA, CDR2 FQGNSA. The CDR3 length is 15 residues. Trimming took 1 base from V and 0 from J, leaving 7 bases between them. The CDR3 protein is CASSLESHSGNTIYF. CDR3 coding DNA: TGTGCCAGCAGCTTAGAAAGCCACTCTGGAAACACCATATATTTT.

The rearrangement joins TRBV10-1 to TRBJ2-3; D is unclear. Trimming pared 2 bases from V and 2 bases from J, leaving 11 bases between. This CDR3 comprises 15 residues. The V gene's germline CDR1 is WNHNN and CDR2 SYGVQD (reference sequence). For the CDR3, the DNA is TGCGCCAGCAGTGAGAGGTCGGGTGACACAGATACGCAGTATTTT. Protein sequence: CASSERSGDTDTQYF.

The chain has TRBV2 and TRBJ1-1; D ambiguous. CDR1 is SNHLY, CDR2 FYNNEI, per germline. The germline V and J ends were trimmed by 2 bases and 6 bases, with 10 bases remaining between them. The length of the CDR3 is 13 residues. CDR3: CASSENGVAEAFF. CDR3 sequence (DNA): TGTGCCAGCAGTGAAAATGGGGTTGCTGAAGCTTTCTTT.

The V gene is TRBV7-3, the J gene TRBJ2-3; D unresolved. This CDR3 is 15 amino acids long. V lost 2 bases and J 1 base, leaving 10 bases between the germline ends. Germline V lookup: CDR1 SGHTA, CDR2 FQGTGA. The CDR3 DNA follows: TGTGCCAGCAGCTTAGAGCTCTCTGGCACAGATACGCAGTATTTT. Translation gives CASSLELSGTDTQYF. The entire variable domain, with the rest obtained from reference TRBV7-3 and TRBJ2-3, is as follows: GAGVSQTPSNKVTEKGKYVELRCDPISGHTALYWYRQSLGQGPEFLIYFQGTGAADDSGLPNDRFFAVRPEGSVSTLKIQRTERGDSAVYLCASSLELSGTDTQYFGPGTRLTVL.

This clone has just one count. The chain uses TRBV5-1 and TRBJ2-2; perhaps TRBD2 as D (5 bases). The CDR3 totals 16 residues. With 3 bases removed from V and 5 bases from J, the gap between germline ends came to 17 bases. Germline V gives CDR1 SGHRS, CDR2 YFSETQ. CDR3 bases: TGCGCCAGCAGCTCAGCCGGAGGTATTAAGACCGGGGAGCTGTTTTTT. Translated, it gives CASSSAGGIKTGELFF. Using reference TRBV5-1 and TRBJ2-2 for the parts outside the CDR3, the full variable domain is KAGVTQTPRYLIKTRGQQVTLSCSPISGHRSVSWYQQTPGQGLQFLFEYFSETQRNKGNFPGRFSGRQFSNSRSEMNVSTLELGDSALYLCASSSAGGIKTGELFFGEGSRLTVL.

Notes on this clone: A read error may account for a junction end that differs from germline. The rearrangement uses TRBV27 and TRBJ1-1; TRBD1 matches 7 bases. This CDR3 comprises 14 residues. The germline V gene has CDR1 MNHEY and CDR2 SMNVEV (reference sequence). CDR3 region: CACRRGQTNTEAFF. Written as DNA, the CDR3 is TGTGCCTGCAGGCGGGGACAGACGAACACTGAAGCTTTCTTT.

This chain connects TRBV6-1 to TRBJ1-1; no firm D call. Between the trimmed V and J ends, which lost 2 bases and 0 bases, there was a span of 7 bases. Germline CDR1 is MNHNS and CDR2 is SASEGT. CDR3 length: 14 amino acids. CDR3 DNA: TGTGCCAGCAGTGAAATAGGGCTGAACACTGAAGCTTTCTTT. This codes for CASSEIGLNTEAFF.

Here the CDR3 reads CASSEGTGETSEAFF. DNA of the CDR3: TGTGCCAGCAGTGAAGGGACAGGGGAAACATCTGAAGCTTTCTTT. V is TRBV6-4 and J is TRBJ1-1; 10 bases map to TRBD1. The CDR3 runs to 15 residues. Trimming at V came to 3 bases and at J to 6 bases, leaving 7 bases not matched to a gene. CDR1 is MRHNA, CDR2 SNTAGT, per germline.

This clone was counted once. This chain connects TRBV7-2 to TRBJ1-4, with D possibly TRBD1 on 5 matching bases. V lost 1 base to trimming and J lost 2 bases, with 8 bases between them. This CDR3 spans 15 amino acids. Germline values: CDR1 SGHTA, CDR2 FQGNSA. The DNA of the CDR3 is TGTGCCAGCAGCTTAGGGGGGGGGACTAATGAAAAACTGTTTTTT. Amino acid sequence: CASSLGGGTNEKLFF.

The chain joins TRBV13 to TRBJ1-4, with no clear D. This CDR3 spans 14 amino acids. In germline, CDR1 is PRHDT, CDR2 FYEKMQ (reference sequence). V lost 1 base to trimming and J lost 8 bases, with 11 bases between them. The CDR3 region is CASSLVGVKEKLFF. DNA of the CDR3: TGTGCCAGCAGCTTAGTAGGAGTCAAAGAAAAACTGTTTTTT.

This chain joins TRBV4-3 and TRBJ1-3; no reliable D call. Germline CDR1 and CDR2: LGHNA and YSLEER. This CDR3 has 18 amino acids. Trimming took off 0 bases at V and 0 bases at J, with 15 bases between the two ends. The CDR3 loop reads CASSQEPTGRVSGNTIYF. The CDR3 DNA reads as TGCGCCAGCAGCCAAGAACCTACTGGCCGTGTCTCTGGAAACACCATATATTTT.

The chain uses TRBV7-3 and TRBJ1-2, with 9 bases identical to TRBD1. Germline lookup yields CDR1 SGHTA and CDR2 FQGTGA. With V trimmed by 5 bases and J by 6 bases, 7 bases remained unmatched. This CDR3 contains 14 residues. CDR3 region: CASSKDRGGDGYTF. The CDR3, as DNA: TGTGCCAGCAGCAAGGACAGGGGCGGCGATGGCTACACCTTC.

The J gene is TRBJ1-2, the V gene TRBV18, with D perhaps matching TRBD1 (5 bases). There are 12 residues in the CDR3. Trimming took 4 bases from V and 6 from J, leaving 9 bases between them. Looked up from germline, CDR1 is KGHSH and CDR2 is LQKENI. CDR3 DNA sequence: TGTGCCAGCTCACAGGGGAAGGATGGCTACACCTTC. Protein product: CASSQGKDGYTF.

In its sample, this clone was seen a few times. The chain combines TRBV5-1 with TRBJ2-1, with a weak D call TRBD2 (6 bases). CDR1 and CDR2 (germline): SGHRS, YFSETQ. The CDR3 is 16 amino acids. V was shortened by 1 base and J by 2 bases, with 13 bases between the two germline ends. The CDR3 coding sequence is TGCGCCAGCAGCTTGATAGGCGGGGTCCCCTACAATGAGCAGTTCTTC. Translated: CASSLIGGVPYNEQFF.

V usage is TRBV6-4 and J usage is TRBJ2-7; TRBD2 aligns across 8 bases. The CDR3 is made up of 17 amino acids. The V gene's germline CDR1 is MRHNA and CDR2 SNTAGT. The ends lost 6 bases at V and 2 bases at J; junction bases unmatched: 15. The CDR3 sequence: CASRGGGGAGVTYEQYV. The DNA of the CDR3 is TGTGCCAGCAGGGGAGGCGGGGGAGCGGGGGTAACCTACGAGCAGTACGTC.

The gene calls are TRBV5-5 and TRBJ2-3, with a possible D match to TRBD1 (6 bases). The CDR3 contains 16 residues. Trimming pared 2 bases from V and 0 bases from J, leaving 13 bases between. Germline values: CDR1 SGHKS, CDR2 YYEKEE (reference sequence). The CDR3 DNA sequence: TGTGCCAGCAGCTTTAAAGGGACACCCAGCACAGATACGCAGTATTTT. It specifies CASSFKGTPSTDTQYF. The full variable domain, with the rest looked up from reference TRBV5-5 and TRBJ2-3, is DAGVTQSPTHLIKTRGQQVTLRCSPISGHKSVSWYQQVLGQGPQFIFQYYEKEERGRGNFPDRFSARQFPNYSSELNVNALLLGDSALYLCASSFKGTPSTDTQYFGPGTRLTVL.

The chain combines TRBV19 with TRBJ1-4; D is uncertain. Trimming removed 5 bases at V and 3 bases at J, with 10 bases between. Germline values: CDR1 LNHDA, CDR2 SQIVND (reference sequence). The CDR3 extends over 14 amino acids. Here the CDR3 DNA reads TGTGCCAGTAGTTCGCTCCATTCTAATGAAAAACTGTTTTTT. Translation: CASSSLHSNEKLFF.

V gene TRBV7-6 combines with J gene TRBJ2-5, with D possibly called TRBD1 or TRBD2 (5 bases each). Germline lookup yields CDR1 SGHVS and CDR2 FNYEAQ. With 5 bases removed from V and 5 bases from J, the gap between germline ends came to 18 bases. The CDR3 has 15 residues. The DNA of the CDR3 is TGTGCCAGCAGCCCACCCCCGGGGACGGGGGAGACCCAGTACTTC. It is translated as CASSPPPGTGETQYF.

The chain has TRBV29-1 and TRBJ1-1, with a possible D match to TRBD1 (5 bases). V gave up 2 bases and J gave up 0 bases, with 10 bases separating them. CDR1 is SQVTM, CDR2 ANQGSEA, per germline. The CDR3 is 14 residues long. The CDR3 region is CSVEKGPVNTEAFF. The DNA of the CDR3 is TGCAGCGTTGAAAAGGGACCGGTGAACACTGAAGCTTTCTTT.

The rearrangement links TRBV30 to TRBJ1-3; D is undetermined. The V gene's germline CDR1 is GTSNPN and CDR2 SVGIG (reference sequence). This CDR3 spans 15 amino acids. V dropped 3 bases and J dropped 0 bases, with 12 bases sitting between them. CDR3 sequence (DNA): TGTGCCTGGAGACAAAAAGGGAGCTCTGGAAACACCATATATTTT. This encodes CAWRQKGSSGNTIYF.

The V gene is TRBV5-1, the J gene TRBJ2-1, with TRBD2 matching 10 bases. Trimming cost V 0 bases and J 8 bases; bases outside gene matches: 5. The CDR3 runs to 15 residues. Germline loops: CDR1 SGHRS, CDR2 YFSETQ. CDR3 DNA sequence: TGCGCCAGCAGCTTGGGCGGGCTAGCGGGGGATGAGCAGTTCTTC. Amino acid sequence: CASSLGGLAGDEQFF.

This sequence joins TRBV7-8 and TRBJ1-6, with D unresolved. CDR3 length: 16 amino acids. Trimming stripped 0 bases from V and 0 bases from J, with 6 bases between. Germline CDR1 and CDR2: SGHVS and FQNEAQ. The CDR3, as DNA: TGTGCCAGCAGCTTAGCGCCAAGCTCCTATAATTCACCCCTCCACTTT. Translation: CASSLAPSSYNSPLHF.

The gene calls are TRBV7-2 and TRBJ2-6; no definite D call. Germline V gives CDR1 SGHTA, CDR2 FQGNSA. V lost 3 bases to trimming and J lost 0 bases, with 9 bases between them. CDR3 size: 16 residues. CDR3 loop: CASSFRADSGANVLTF. The CDR3 coding sequence is TGTGCCAGCAGCTTTAGGGCCGACTCTGGGGCCAACGTCCTGACTTTC.

V is TRBV10-2 and J is TRBJ1-1; D is ambiguous. This CDR3 is 12 amino acids long. V lost 4 bases, J lost 5 bases, and 8 bases lay in between. The germline CDR1 and CDR2 sequences are WSHSY and SAAADI. CDR3 sequence (DNA): TGCGCCAGCAGTGCCGGTAGGACTGAAGCTTTCTTT. It is translated as CASSAGRTEAFF.

CDR3 DNA: TGTGCCAGCAGTCCCGGGGGGACTCAAAATTCACCCCTCCACTTT. This codes for CASSPGGTQNSPLHF. The chain carries TRBV6-2 or TRBV6-3 and TRBJ1-6, with D possibly being TRBD1 (5 bases). CDR3 length: 15 residues. From germline, CDR1 is MNHEY and CDR2 SVGEGT. V lost 5 bases to trimming and J lost 7 bases, with 15 bases between them.

This chain connects TRBV14 to TRBJ1-2; D not certain. V dropped 2 bases and J dropped 7 bases, with 8 bases sitting between them. The germline V gene encodes CDR1 SGHDN and CDR2 FVKESK. CDR3 length: 12 amino acids. CDR3 in amino acids: CASSQSGLGYTF. Here the CDR3 DNA reads TGTGCCAGCAGCCAAAGTGGGCTTGGCTACACCTTC.

This sequence joins TRBV6-2 or TRBV6-3 and TRBJ1-5, with D maybe TRBD1 (5 bases). With 2 bases removed from V and 1 base from J, the gap between germline ends came to 6 bases. The CDR3 length is 14 residues. Germline V gene sequence: CDR1 MNHEY, CDR2 SVGEGT. In DNA, the CDR3 is TGTGCCAGCAGTTACGGGGGAAGCAATCAGCCCCAGCATTTT. Translating it yields CASSYGGSNQPQHF.

The rearrangement links TRBV19 to TRBJ2-3; 11 bases agree with TRBD2. The length of the CDR3 is 19 residues. V gave up 5 bases and J gave up 0 bases; unmatched junction bases: 13. Germline CDR1 is LNHDA and CDR2 is SQIVND (reference sequence). The CDR3 loop reads CASSPQMGLAGGSTDTQYF. DNA for the CDR3: TGTGCCAGTAGTCCCCAAATGGGCCTAGCGGGGGGCAGCACAGATACGCAGTATTTT.